This TCR beta chain was documented in a study of OX40 agonist ivuxolimab in advanced cancers. Overall study: Patients received ivuxolimab, an agonistic anti-OX40 (CD134) antibody. Study-level results: Clonal expansion from baseline to week 6 occurred in both CD4+ and CD8+ T cells.

To note about this clone: Its antigen is currently unknown.

At baseline, cycle 4 day 1, and cycle 7 day 1, blood was sampled. V was clipped by 7 bases and J by 6 bases, with 22 bases between them. This CDR3 spans 14 amino acids. CDR1 GTSNPN and CDR2 SVGIG come from the germline V gene (reference sequence). Sequenced by immunoSEQ multiplex PCR; TCRdb stores in-frame clones only, minus some. The sample consists of tens of thousands of clones, around 90% of them appearing once. This sequence joins TRBV30 and TRBJ2-7; TRBD1 might be the D (6 bases). This sequence was found in an adult with an advanced solid tumor such as melanoma, head and neck, liver or kidney cancer. The source was CD4+ or CD8+ T cells sorted from blood, collected in a trial of the OX40 agonist ivuxolimab. Here the CDR3 DNA reads TGTGCCTTCAACAGGGTCCCACGGAACCCCGAGCAGTACTTC. As protein: CAFNRVPRNPEQYF.